This TCR beta chain was documented in a study of OX40 agonist ivuxolimab in advanced cancers. Study-wide background: Age averaged about 62 years (range about 20 to 80), and approximately 80% were male.

The V end was cut by 5 bases, the J end by 6 bases, with 22 bases between. In germline, CDR1 is SGHAT, CDR2 FQNNGV. The CDR3 has 16 residues. Measured with immunoSEQ multiplex PCR; TCRdb has only the in-frame clones, and not every one. The repertoire includes some 57,000 clones, 90% of them detected once, and approximately 5% sits in the top ten. The source is an adult with an advanced solid tumor such as melanoma, head and neck, liver or kidney cancer. Sequencing used CD4+ or CD8+ T cells sorted from blood, obtained in a trial of the OX40 agonist ivuxolimab. The V gene is TRBV11-2, the J gene TRBJ1-1, with D perhaps matching TRBD1 (6 bases). The CDR3 nucleotides read TGTGCCAGCAGCCACGGGGGGGGGCTAAGACACGCTGAAGCTTTCTTT. Amino acid sequence: CASSHGGGLRHAEAFF.